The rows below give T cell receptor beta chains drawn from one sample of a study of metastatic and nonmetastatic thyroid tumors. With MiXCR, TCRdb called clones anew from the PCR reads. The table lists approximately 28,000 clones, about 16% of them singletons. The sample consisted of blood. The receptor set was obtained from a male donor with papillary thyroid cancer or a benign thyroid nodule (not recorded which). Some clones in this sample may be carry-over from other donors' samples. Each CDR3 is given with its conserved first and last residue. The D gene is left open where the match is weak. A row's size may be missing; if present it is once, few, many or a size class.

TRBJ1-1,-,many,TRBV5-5,TGTGCCAGCAGCAGAACAGGTGGAGCTTTCTTT,CASSRTGGAFF
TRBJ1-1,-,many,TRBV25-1,TGTGCCAGCAGTACAGTAGGGGGAGTTTACACTGAAGCTTTCTTT,CASSTVGGVYTEAFF
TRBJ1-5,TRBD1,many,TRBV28,TGTGCCAGCAGGGAAAACAGGGGCCCGAATCAGCCCCAGCATTTT,CASRENRGPNQPQHF
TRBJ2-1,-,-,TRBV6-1,TGTGCCAGCAGTCCTGTCGGGGCCCTCTACAATGAGTGGTTCTTC,CASSPVGALYNEWFF
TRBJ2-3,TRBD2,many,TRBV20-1,TGCAGTGCTAGAGGGGGTTCGGGAGGTTGGTCAGATACGCAGTATTTT,CSARGGSGGWSDTQYF
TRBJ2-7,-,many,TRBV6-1,TGTGCCAGCAGTGAACGGGCCCGGCTAATGGAGCAGTACTTC,CASSERARLMEQYF
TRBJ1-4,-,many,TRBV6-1,TGTGCCAGCAGTGGGACAACTAATGAAAAACTGTTTTTT,CASSGTTNEKLFF
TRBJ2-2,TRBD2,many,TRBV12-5,TGTGCTAGTGGTTCCCCGACTAGCACGAACACCGGGGAGCTGTTTTTT,CASGSPTSTNTGELFF
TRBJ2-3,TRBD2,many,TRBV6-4,TGTGCCAGCAGTAGCGGGGGGGCCACAGATACGCAGTATTTT,CASSSGGATDTQYF
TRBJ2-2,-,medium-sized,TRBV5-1,TGCGCCAGCAGCTTGTTGCGCGCGGCCGGGGAGCTGTTTTTT,CASSLLRAAGELFF
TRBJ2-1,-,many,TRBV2,TGTGCCAGCAGTGGGGTCTCGACGAAGTTCTTC,CASSGVSTKFF
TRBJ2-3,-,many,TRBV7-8,TGTGCCAGCAGCCCAGGAAGGGATACGCAGTATTTT,CASSPGRDTQYF
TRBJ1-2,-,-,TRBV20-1,TGCAGTGCTACGGACGGAAGATTGCTACCTGCCTTC,CSATDGRLLPAF
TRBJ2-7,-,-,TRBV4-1,TGCGCCAGCAGCCCCGAGGTTTTTGTCGCATACGAGCAGTACTTC,CASSPEVFVAYEQYF
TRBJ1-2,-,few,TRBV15,TGTGCCACCATCTCAACCGGGGCAGGGGATAACTATGGCTACACCTTC,CATISTGAGDNYGYTF
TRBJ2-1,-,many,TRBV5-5,TGTGCCAGCAGCTTGGCAGGGAATGAGCAGTTCTTC,CASSLAGNEQFF
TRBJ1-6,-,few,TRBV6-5,TGTGCCAGCAGACGACATGCTGATAATTCACCCCTCCACTTT,CASRRHADNSPLHF